This T cell receptor (beta chain) is drawn from a study of T-cell reconstitution after alpha-beta-depleted transplantation in children. Study-level results: About two months after transplant, alpha-beta T cells reportedly came from several hundred expanded graft clones. Recipient T cells and thymic progenitors that survived gave rise to the high TCRbeta diversity observed at day 60 in some patients.

Unique molecular identifiers were used in preparing the TCRbeta library. TCRdb reprocessed the PCR reads via MiXCR and lists one record per CDR3 protein. The sample has fewer than 700,000 distinct CDR3 sequences; 10% to 15% are singletons. This clonotype was detected only a few times. The antigen is undetermined. This CDR3 region has 15 residues. Trimming left V 4 bases short and J 2 bases short, with 13 bases between. Germline V gene sequence: CDR1 SGDLS, CDR2 YYNGEE. Here the sequenced sample was PBMCs, mostly from graft donor cells, taken 360 days after TCRalphabeta/CD19-depleted stem cell transplant. The source is a male patient between 10 and 17 years old who had a stem cell transplant for acute myeloid leukemia, so the T cells may come from the graft donor. The chain has TRBV9 and TRBJ1-5; D is perhaps TRBD1 (6 bases). CDR3 coding DNA: TGTGCCAGCAGCAGCTTTCAGGGGCGCAATCAGCCCCAGCATTTT. Amino acids: CASSSFQGRNQPQHF.